The 19 T cell receptor beta chains presented below share a single source sample, sequenced in a study of blood T cells in healthy people across ages. Primers used in a second PCR of roughly 7 to 11 cycles were a sample-barcoded 5' primer and a J-beta primer mix. Each CDR3 protein is one row after TCRdb ran MiXCR on the 5' RACE reads. The repertoire holds some 640,000 distinct CDR3 sequences, with approximately 30% as singletons. Sample: blood. The origin of the receptors is a woman aged 80 or older in good health.

This clonotype was counted ten times or more. The CDR3 bases are TGTGCCAGCAGTTTAGGGACGGGGAATTCACCCCTCCACTTT. This codes for CASSLGTGNSPLHF. The genes are TRBV27 and TRBJ1-6; the D gene is possibly TRBD1 (5 bases). Trimming shortened V by 2 bases and J by 7 bases, and 9 bases separated the two germline ends. Germline assignment: CDR1 MNHEY and CDR2 SMNVEV (reference sequence). The CDR3 is made up of 14 amino acids.

With regard to this clonotype: This may come from a read error, since a much larger clone is one base off. In nucleotides, the CDR3 is TGCAGTGCTAGTTTGGGTACCCAGGGGAATCAGCCCCAGCATTTT. It codes for CSASLGTQGNQPQHF. V and J are TRBV20-1 and TRBJ1-5, with a tentative D call TRBD1 (6 bases). The CDR3 has 15 amino acids. Per germline, CDR1 DFQATT and CDR2 SNEGSKA (reference sequence). V shed 3 bases and J shed 4 bases, with 16 bases lying between them.

V is TRBV19 and J is TRBJ2-3; TRBD2 aligns across 10 bases. Germline assignment: CDR1 LNHDA and CDR2 SQIVND (reference sequence). The CDR3 is 15 amino acids. Germline trimming cut 8 bases from V and 8 bases from J; bases unmatched to any gene: 13. Here the CDR3 reads CASATPSGGAATQYF. The CDR3, as DNA: TGTGCCAGTGCCACCCCGAGCGGGGGGGCCGCTACGCAGTATTTT.

This clonotype was seen ten or more times. The CDR3 sequence: CSAIWGLETQYF. The CDR3 DNA sequence: TGCAGTGCTATCTGGGGACTAGAGACCCAGTACTTC. The chain uses TRBV20-1 and TRBJ2-5; tentative D call: TRBD2 (6 bases). The CDR3 length is 12 residues. V dropped 4 bases and J dropped 4 bases, with 10 bases sitting between them. Germline lookup yields CDR1 DFQATT and CDR2 SNEGSKA (reference sequence).

Notes on this clonotype: The junction departs from the called germline gene at one end, perhaps through a read error. V usage is TRBV6-1 and J usage is TRBJ1-4, with a tentative D call TRBD1 (6 bases). The germline CDR1 and CDR2 sequences are MNHNS and SASEGT. There are 17 residues in the CDR3. CDR3 in amino acids: CASTTSFQGRANEKRFF. CDR3 sequence (DNA): TGTGCCAGCACCACCTCTTTCCAGGGGCGGGCTAATGAAAAACGGTTTTTT.

This clonotype was detected many times. The chain couples TRBV20-1 to TRBJ2-7; TRBD1 matches 8 bases. The length of the CDR3 is 15 residues. Germline CDR1 DFQATT, CDR2 SNEGSKA (reference sequence). The J segment lost 0 bases and the V segment lost 3 bases, leaving 7 bases of the junction unmatched. The CDR3 reads CSASPTGASSYEQYF. Here the CDR3 DNA reads TGCAGTGCTAGTCCGACAGGGGCTAGCTCCTACGAGCAGTACTTC.

The rearrangement links TRBV20-1 to TRBJ2-3; 7 bases agree with TRBD1. Germline-derived CDR1 and CDR2 are DFQATT and SNEGSKA (reference sequence). The junction had 2 bases not matched to a gene; V was cut back by 2 bases and J by 3 bases. The CDR3 is 13 amino acids. The CDR3 nucleotides are TGCAGTGCTAGAAAACAGGGGACAGATACGCAGTATTTT. Translation gives CSARKQGTDTQYF.

This clonotype was seen repeatedly, ten times or more. The chain links TRBV5-1 to TRBJ2-7; TRBD2 matches 10 bases. This CDR3 region has 13 residues. After removal of 5 bases from V and 7 bases from J, the junction contained 6 bases not matched to a gene. From germline, CDR1 is SGHRS and CDR2 YFSETQ. The CDR3: CASRLAGGLEQYF. The CDR3 DNA follows: TGCGCCAGCAGATTAGCGGGGGGCCTGGAGCAGTACTTC.

A remark on this clonotype: Given a much more abundant clone one base away, this may be a read error. The V call is TRBV7-2, the J call TRBJ1-2, with TRBD1 matching 9 bases. This CDR3 is built from 15 residues. CDR1 is SGHTA and CDR2 is FQGNSA in the germline V gene. In nucleotides, the CDR3 is TGTGCCAGCAGCTCGAGGGGACAGGGAAACTATGGCCACACCTTC. Its translation: CASSSRGQGNYGHTF. The complete variable domain, with remaining parts taken from reference TRBV7-2 and TRBJ1-2, reads GAGVSQSPSNKVTEKGKDVELRCDPISGHTALYWYRQSLGQGLEFLIYFQGNSAPDKSGLPSDRFSAERTGGSVSTLTIQRTQQEDSAVYLCASSSRGQGNYGHTFGSGTRLTVV.

This clonotype was picked up many times. The chain joins TRBV12-3 or TRBV12-4 to TRBJ2-1, with 8 bases lining up with TRBD2. There are 14 residues in the CDR3. V shed 5 bases and J 6 bases; nucleotides not matched to a gene: 6. CDR3 amino acids: CASSVSGVSNEQFF. DNA of the CDR3: TGTGCCAGCAGTGTTAGCGGGGTTAGCAATGAGCAGTTCTTC.

V is TRBV28 and J is TRBJ2-1; 8 nucleotides line up with TRBD2. Germline CDR1 reads MDHEN; CDR2 reads SYDVKM. J lost 7 bases, V lost 6 bases, and 8 bases had no gene match. The CDR3 is made up of 14 amino acids. This chain's CDR3 is CASSRGGERNEQFF. DNA for the CDR3: TGTGCCAGCAGCCGGGGGGGGGAGCGGAATGAGCAGTTCTTC. Variable domain in full (rest from reference TRBV28 and TRBJ2-1): DVKVTQSSRYLVKRTGEKVFLECVQDMDHENMFWYRQDPGLGLRLIYFSYDVKMKEKGDIPEGYSVSREKKERFSLILESASTNQTSMYLCASSRGGERNEQFFGPGTRLTVL.

This clonotype was found a few times. This may come from a read error, since a much larger clone is one base off. This sequence joins TRBV15 and TRBJ2-5; 7 nucleotides line up with TRBD2. The V gene end was trimmed by 0 bases and the J gene end by 11 bases; junction bases not matched to a gene: 3. Germline V lookup: CDR1 LNHNV, CDR2 YYDKDF (reference sequence). CDR3 length: 12 amino acids. The CDR3 loop reads CATSREGGEQYF. The CDR3 nucleotides are TGTGCCACCAGCAGAGAGGGAGGGGAGCAGTACTTC.

This clonotype was seen many times. CDR3 bases: TGTGCCAGCAGCTTTGGGACCATGGAGACCCAGTACTTC. Encoded protein: CASSFGTMETQYF. V and J are TRBV11-2 and TRBJ2-5; D is tentatively TRBD1 or TRBD2 (5 bases each). V was cut by 3 bases and J by 5 bases, with 10 bases left in between. Germline CDR1 and CDR2: SGHAT and FQNNGV. The CDR3 spans 13 residues.

In the case of this clonotype: A much larger clone differs by one base, so this may be a read error. The chain uses TRBV7-3 and TRBJ2-6; maybe TRBD1 (6 bases). Per the germline V gene, CDR1 is SGHTA and CDR2 is FQGTGA. CDR3 length equals 15 residues. V lost 7 bases and J 2 bases, leaving 12 bases between the germline ends. CDR3 in amino acids: CASNKEGAGANVLTF. The CDR3 DNA is TGTGCCAGCAACAAAGAGGGGGCTGGGGCCAACGTCCTGACTTTC.

V is TRBV11-2 and J is TRBJ1-2; 8 positions match TRBD1. Germline V gene lookup returns CDR1 SGHAT and CDR2 FQNNGV. The CDR3 is 14 amino acids. V was clipped by 5 bases and J by 7 bases; unmatched bases: 9. The DNA of the CDR3 is TGTGCCAGCAGCCTCACCGGACAGGGCTCTGGCTACACCTTC. This gives the protein CASSLTGQGSGYTF. The variable domain in full, completed from reference TRBV11-2 and TRBJ1-2, reads EAGVAQSPRYKIIEKRQSVAFWCNPISGHATLYWYQQILGQGPKLLIQFQNNGVVDDSQLPKDRFSAERLKGVDSTLKIQPAKLEDSAVYLCASSLTGQGSGYTFGSGTRLTVV.

To note about this clonotype: This may be a read error, as it is one base from a much larger clone. V is TRBV15 and J is TRBJ2-5, with 7 bases aligning to TRBD1. CDR1 and CDR2 from the germline V gene are LNHNV and YYDKDF (reference sequence). This CDR3 has 15 residues. Trimming took 3 bases from V and 11 from J; bases not matched to a gene: 15. The CDR3 reads CATSRGQTKSNEQYF. CDR3 coding DNA: TGTGCCACCAGCAGGGGACAGACCAAAAGTAATGAGCAGTACTTC.

The V gene is TRBV29-1, the J gene TRBJ2-1; possibly TRBD2 for D (5 bases). The ends were cut back, 5 bases at V and 6 bases at J, with 11 bases in the middle. This CDR3 comprises 12 residues. CDR1 SQVTM and CDR2 ANQGSEA come from the germline V gene. The DNA for the CDR3 is TGCAGCGTTCGTGAGGGCCCCAATGAGCAGTTCTTC. It yields the protein CSVREGPNEQFF.

In the case of this clonotype: The germline gene is not matched at one end of the junction; a read error may be the cause. The chain joins TRBV18 to TRBJ1-1; D gene uncertain. Germline lookup yields CDR1 KGHSH and CDR2 LQKENI. The CDR3 is 14 amino acids. The DNA for the CDR3 is TGTGCCAGCTCGCCACCGGTCACAGACACTGAAGCTTTCTTT. It yields the protein CASSPPVTDTEAFF.

The chain employs TRBV5-1 and TRBJ2-2; 10 nucleotides match TRBD2. Germline-derived CDR1 and CDR2 are SGHRS and YFSETQ. The CDR3 covers 17 residues. Losses at the gene ends were 3 bases for V and 0 bases for J; bases not matched to a gene: 5. CDR3 protein: CASSSLAGEANTGELFF. CDR3 coding DNA: TGCGCCAGCAGCTCCCTAGCGGGGGAAGCGAACACCGGGGAGCTGTTTTTT.